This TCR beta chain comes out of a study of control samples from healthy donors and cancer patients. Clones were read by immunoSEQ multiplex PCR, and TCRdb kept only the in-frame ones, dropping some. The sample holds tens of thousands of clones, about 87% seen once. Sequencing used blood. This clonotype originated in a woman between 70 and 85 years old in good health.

The CDR3 protein is CASSTPREQHF. The CDR3 DNA follows: TGTGCCAGCAGTACCCCCAGGGAGCAGCATTTT. The chain employs TRBV28 and TRBJ1-5; possibly TRBD1 for D (5 bases). This CDR3 has 11 amino acids. CDR1 and CDR2 (germline): MDHEN, SYDVKM. Trimming left V 5 bases short and J 13 bases short, with 12 bases between.